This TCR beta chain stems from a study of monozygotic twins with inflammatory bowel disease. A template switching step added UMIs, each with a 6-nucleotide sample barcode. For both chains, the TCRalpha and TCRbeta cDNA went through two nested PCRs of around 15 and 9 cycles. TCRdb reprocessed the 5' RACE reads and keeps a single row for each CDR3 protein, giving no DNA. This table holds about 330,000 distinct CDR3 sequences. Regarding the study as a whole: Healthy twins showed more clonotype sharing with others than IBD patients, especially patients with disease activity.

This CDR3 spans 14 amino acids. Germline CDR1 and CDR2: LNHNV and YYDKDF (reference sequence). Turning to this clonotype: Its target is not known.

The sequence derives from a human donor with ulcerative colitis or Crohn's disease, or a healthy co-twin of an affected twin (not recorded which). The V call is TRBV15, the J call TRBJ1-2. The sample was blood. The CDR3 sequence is CATSRETANYGYTF.